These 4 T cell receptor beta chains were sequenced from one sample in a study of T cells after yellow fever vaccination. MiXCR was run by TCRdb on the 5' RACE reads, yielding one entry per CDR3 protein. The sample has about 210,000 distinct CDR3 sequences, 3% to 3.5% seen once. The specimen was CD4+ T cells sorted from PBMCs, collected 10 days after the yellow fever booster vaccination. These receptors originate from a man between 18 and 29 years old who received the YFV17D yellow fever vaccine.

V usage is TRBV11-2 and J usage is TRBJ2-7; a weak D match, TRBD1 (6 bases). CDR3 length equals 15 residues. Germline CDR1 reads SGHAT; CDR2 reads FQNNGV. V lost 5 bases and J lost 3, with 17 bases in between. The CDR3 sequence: CASSTDRKGYYEQYF. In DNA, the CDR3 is TGTGCCAGCAGCACCGACAGGAAGGGATACTACGAGCAGTACTTC.

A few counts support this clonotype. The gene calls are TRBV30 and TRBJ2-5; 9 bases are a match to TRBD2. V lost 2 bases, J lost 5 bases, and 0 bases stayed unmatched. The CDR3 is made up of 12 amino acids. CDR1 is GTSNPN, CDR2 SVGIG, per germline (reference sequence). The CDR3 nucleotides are TGTGCCTGGAGTCTAGCGGGGGAGACCCAGTACTTC. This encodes CAWSLAGETQYF.

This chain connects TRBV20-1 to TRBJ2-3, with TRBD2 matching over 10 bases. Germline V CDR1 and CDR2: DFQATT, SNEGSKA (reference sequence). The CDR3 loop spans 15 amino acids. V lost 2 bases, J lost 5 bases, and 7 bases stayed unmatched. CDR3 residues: CSARNSGGPVDTQYF. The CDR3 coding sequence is TGCAGTGCTAGAAATAGCGGGGGGCCGGTAGATACGCAGTATTTT.

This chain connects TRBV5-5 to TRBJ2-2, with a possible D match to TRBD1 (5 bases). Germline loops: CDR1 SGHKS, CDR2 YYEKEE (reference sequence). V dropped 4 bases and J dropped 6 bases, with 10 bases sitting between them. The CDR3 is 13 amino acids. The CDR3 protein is CASSPSRAGELFF. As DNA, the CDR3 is TGTGCCAGCAGCCCCAGCAGGGCCGGGGAGCTGTTTTTT.